This T cell receptor (beta chain) was profiled in a study of blood T cell repertoires in COVID-19. Some clones are missing from TCRdb's copy, which holds only in-frame ones; the method was immunoSEQ multiplex PCR. This sample has fewer than 250,000 clones, with roughly 90% found just once. CDR1 and CDR2 (germline): LGHNA, YNFKEQ. Trimming took 2 bases from V and 7 from J; bases not matched to a gene: 10. The CDR3 contains 16 residues. The TCR was taken from a man between 65 and 85 years old with acute or convalescent COVID-19. Specimen: peripheral blood. The chain has TRBV4-2 and TRBJ2-1, with 8 bases identical to TRBD1. The CDR3 is CASSQPAGGLLNEQFF. CDR3 DNA sequence: TGTGCCAGCAGCCAACCTGCAGGGGGCCTGTTAAATGAGCAGTTCTTC.